Shown below are 19 T cell receptor beta chains from a single sample sequenced in a study of cytomegalovirus exposure and HLA in healthy donors. It was with 60 Vbeta and 13 Jbeta primers that the PCR ran. The assay was immunoSEQ multiplex PCR, and TCRdb's table has in-frame clones only and misses some. Altogether about 170,000 clones are present, 75% to 90% being singletons, with the ten largest covering 1%. Sequences were obtained from PBMCs. The receptors were sampled from a boy between 2 and 15 years old in good health and CMV-seronegative.

The rearrangement joins TRBV2 to TRBJ1-1; possibly TRBD1 for D (5 bases). CDR3 length: 15 amino acids. V lost 5 bases and J 3 bases, leaving 16 bases between the germline ends. Germline assignment: CDR1 SNHLY and CDR2 FYNNEI. CDR3 in DNA: TGTGCCAGCAGTTTGCGGGGCGCTATCGACACTGAAGCTTTCTTT. Translation gives CASSLRGAIDTEAFF.

This clone was detected only a few times. This CDR3 is also generated by other DNA sequences in the sample. This rearrangement joins TRBV6-1 to TRBJ2-5; 12 bases agree with TRBD2. Germline V lookup: CDR1 MNHNS, CDR2 SASEGT. V lost 3 bases, J lost 2 bases, and 1 base stayed unmatched. CDR3 size: 15 residues. The CDR3 bases are TGTGCCAGCAGTGAGCTAGCGGGGGGGCAAGAGACCCAGTACTTC. Translation: CASSELAGGQETQYF.

The chain joins TRBV5-4 to TRBJ1-2; 10 nucleotides agree with TRBD1. Germline V lookup: CDR1 SGHNT, CDR2 YYREEE (reference sequence). The CDR3 has 17 residues. The J segment lost 4 bases and the V segment lost 6 bases, leaving 15 bases of the junction unmatched. The chain's CDR3 is CASIRTPGQGIPYGYTF. The CDR3 DNA reads as TGTGCCAGCATCCGAACTCCGGGACAGGGGATCCCCTATGGCTACACCTTC.

The J gene is TRBJ1-4, the V gene TRBV27, with TRBD1 matching over 9 bases. Losses at the gene ends were 5 bases for V and 6 bases for J; bases not matched to a gene: 16. The CDR3 is made up of 18 amino acids. Germline CDR1 is MNHEY and CDR2 is SMNVEV (reference sequence). The CDR3 region has the DNA TGTGCCAGCAGTCCGTCAACAGGGGGCCCCTTTCAGGATGAAAAACTGTTTTTT. Protein: CASSPSTGGPFQDEKLFF.

V is TRBV5-4 and J is TRBJ1-6; the D gene is possibly TRBD1 (5 bases). CDR3 length: 20 amino acids. V was shortened by 0 bases and J by 0 bases, with 19 bases between the two germline ends. CDR1 is SGHNT, CDR2 YYREEE, per germline (reference sequence). Written as DNA, the CDR3 is TGTGCCAGCAGCTTGGGCGTGGGACTGAACATAATCTCCTATAATTCACCCCTCCACTTT. Residues: CASSLGVGLNIISYNSPLHF. The complete variable domain, with remaining parts taken from reference TRBV5-4 and TRBJ1-6, reads ETGVTQSPTHLIKTRGQQVTLRCSSQSGHNTVSWYQQALGQGPQFIFQYYREEENGRGNFPPRFSGLQFPNYSSELNVNALELDDSALYLCASSLGVGLNIISYNSPLHFGNGTRLTVT.

The chain carries TRBV18 and TRBJ1-2; no clear D. V was shortened by 0 bases and J by 0 bases, with 14 bases between the two germline ends. The germline CDR1 and CDR2 sequences are KGHSH and LQKENI. The CDR3 sequence is 17 residues long. This chain's CDR3 is CASSPPPGFKSNYGYTF. CDR3 coding DNA: TGTGCCAGCTCACCACCGCCCGGGTTCAAATCTAACTATGGCTACACCTTC.

This clone has a single count. This chain links TRBV11-2 with TRBJ1-2; possible D gene TRBD1, 5 bases. Per germline, CDR1 SGHAT and CDR2 FQNNGV. Trimming cost V 4 bases and J 6 bases, with 15 bases left between them. CDR3 length: 14 residues. DNA for the CDR3: TGTGCCAGCAGCTACATCGGGGGTTGGCATGGCTACACCTTC. Protein product: CASSYIGGWHGYTF.

This chain connects TRBV15 to TRBJ1-2; D not resolved. Looked up from germline, CDR1 is LNHNV and CDR2 is YYDKDF (reference sequence). V lost 1 base and J lost 6, with 6 bases in between. The CDR3 sequence is 12 residues long. The CDR3: CATSRAEHGYTF. DNA for the CDR3: TGTGCCACCAGCAGAGCCGAGCATGGCTACACCTTC.

The rearrangement joins TRBV28 to TRBJ2-1; 11 bases align to TRBD2. The CDR3 runs 14 residues. Germline CDR1 MDHEN, CDR2 SYDVKM. Trimming at V came to 9 bases and at J to 7 bases, leaving 8 bases not matched to a gene. Here the CDR3 DNA reads TGTGCCAGTGTAGCGGGAGGGGTGGGGAATGAGCAGTTCTTC. Translated, it gives CASVAGGVGNEQFF. Complete variable domain (other parts from reference TRBV28 and TRBJ2-1): DVKVTQSSRYLVKRTGEKVFLECVQDMDHENMFWYRQDPGLGLRLIYFSYDVKMKEKGDIPEGYSVSREKKERFSLILESASTNQTSMYLCASVAGGVGNEQFFGPGTRLTVL.

The chain is built from TRBV2 and TRBJ2-5; perhaps TRBD2 as D (5 bases). With 6 bases removed from V and 1 base from J, the gap between germline ends came to 18 bases. The CDR3 sequence is 16 residues long. CDR1 is SNHLY and CDR2 is FYNNEI in the germline V gene. The CDR3 loop reads CASRQTAAELQETQYF. DNA for the CDR3: TGTGCCAGCAGGCAGACGGCAGCGGAGCTCCAAGAGACCCAGTACTTC.

The gene calls are TRBV4-1 and TRBJ1-6, with TRBD1 identical over 7 bases. Trimming took 2 bases from V and 9 from J; bases not matched to a gene: 7. Looked up from germline, CDR1 is MGHRA and CDR2 is YSYEKL. This CDR3 region has 15 residues. DNA for the CDR3: TGCGCCAGCAGCCAATCTACAGGGGCCGGTTCACCCCTCCACTTT. Its protein product is CASSQSTGAGSPLHF.

The genes are TRBV27 and TRBJ2-3; D possibly corresponds to TRBD2 (5 bases). The germline V and J ends were trimmed by 3 bases and 4 bases, with 8 bases remaining between them. CDR1 is MNHEY and CDR2 is SMNVEV in the germline V gene (reference sequence). The CDR3 consists of 13 residues. CDR3 nucleotides: TGTGCCAGCAGTTTCACCGGGGCAGATACGCAGTATTTT. The encoded protein is CASSFTGADTQYF.

DNA of the CDR3: TGTGCCAGCTGTAAGGGGGGGCAAGAGACCCAGTACTTC. The encoded protein is CASCKGGQETQYF. The genes are TRBV27 and TRBJ2-5; tentatively, D is TRBD2 (7 bases). V shed 8 bases and J shed 2 bases, with 12 bases lying between them. The germline V gene encodes CDR1 MNHEY and CDR2 SMNVEV (reference sequence). The CDR3 contains 13 residues.

This sequence joins TRBV6-5 and TRBJ2-5, with D possibly TRBD2 on 5 matching bases. Germline loops: CDR1 MNHEY, CDR2 SVGAGI. CDR3 length: 13 residues. Trimming removed 6 bases at V and 4 bases at J, with 12 bases between. CDR3 sequence (DNA): TGTGCCAGCAGACGGGGTTCGGGAGAGACCCAGTACTTC. This sequence encodes CASRRGSGETQYF.

The sample holds one count of this clone. The rearrangement uses TRBV6-5 and TRBJ2-1, with 10 positions matching TRBD2. Looked up from germline, CDR1 is MNHEY and CDR2 is SVGAGI. This CDR3 is built from 15 residues. The V and J ends lost 0 bases and 8 bases, in that order; junction bases with no gene match: 4. CDR3 bases: TGTGCCAGCAGTTACTCCCCCGGGACTAGCGATGAGCAGTTCTTC. Translated, it gives CASSYSPGTSDEQFF.

The rearrangement joins TRBV2 to TRBJ2-1; a weak D match, TRBD1 (6 bases). V lost 2 bases to trimming and J lost 13 bases, with 12 bases between them. Germline loops: CDR1 SNHLY, CDR2 FYNNEI. The CDR3 covers 12 residues. The DNA for the CDR3 is TGTGCCAGCAGTGAACCGACAGGTTTTCAGTTCTTC. Its translation is CASSEPTGFQFF.

The CDR3 region is CASSEYQDYGYTF. CDR3 nucleotide sequence: TGCGCCAGCAGTGAGTACCAGGACTATGGCTACACCTTC. The chain recombines TRBV10-1 with TRBJ1-2; no clear D. This CDR3 is built from 13 residues. Between the trimmed V and J ends, which lost 1 base and 3 bases, there was a span of 6 bases. Germline CDR1 and CDR2: WNHNN and SYGVQD (reference sequence).

This clone showed up just once. DNA of the CDR3: TGTGCCAGCAGTTTAAGTTTCGGACAGAGCTATAATTCACCCCTCCACTTT. The encoded protein is CASSLSFGQSYNSPLHF. The chain links TRBV28 to TRBJ1-6; D might be TRBD1 (6 bases). Between the trimmed V and J ends, which lost 2 bases and 3 bases, there was a span of 14 bases. This CDR3 region has 17 residues. Germline CDR1 is MDHEN and CDR2 is SYDVKM.

The V call is TRBV7-8, the J call TRBJ1-5; no firm D call. Deletions cut 2 bases from V and 5 bases from J, with 7 bases between. Germline V CDR1 and CDR2: SGHVS, FQNEAQ. The CDR3 contains 13 residues. CDR3 residues: CASSLNRDQPQHF. The CDR3 nucleotides are TGTGCCAGCAGCTTAAATCGCGATCAGCCCCAGCATTTT. The whole variable domain, remainder taken from reference TRBV7-8 and TRBJ1-5, is GAGVSQSPRYKVAKRGQDVALRCDPISGHVSLFWYQQALGQGPEFLTYFQNEAQLDKSGLPSDRFFAERPEGSVSTLKIQRTQQEDSAVYLCASSLNRDQPQHFGDGTRLSIL.